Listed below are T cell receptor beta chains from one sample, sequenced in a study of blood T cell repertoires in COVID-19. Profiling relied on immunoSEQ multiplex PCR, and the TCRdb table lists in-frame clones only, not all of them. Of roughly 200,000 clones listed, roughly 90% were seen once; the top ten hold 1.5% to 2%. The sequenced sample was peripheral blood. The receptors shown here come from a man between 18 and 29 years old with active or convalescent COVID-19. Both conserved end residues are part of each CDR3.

CAISDPGLAGRSYEQYF | 17 | TRBV10-3
CASSFMKPDRLGETQYF | 17 | TRBV5-1
CASSLDREGYTF | 12 | TRBV7-9
CSVERGQNTGELFF | 14 | TRBV29-1
CASNQALPGTSSGELFF | 17 | TRBV14
CASSQDNGGQETQYF | 15 | TRBV4-1
CASSQDQVGTGPPLHF | 16 | TRBV3-1/TRBV3-2
CASRPRRAGSTDTQYF | 16 | TRBV5-4
CASSQTGTSGLTGELFF | 17 | TRBV4-1
CASRNQGGPTDTQYF | 15 | TRBV7-2
CASSEMADSGNTIYF | 15 | TRBV6-1
CASSLSQSNQPQHF | 14 | TRBV11-2
CASSQGLTGAQYTQYF | 16 | TRBV4-3
CASSQVGSGAQETQYF | 16 | TRBV4-3
CASSQTSGRNEQFF | 14 | TRBV4-2
CASSQDLRLAGAGEQFF | 17 | TRBV4-1
CASSVVTDTQYF | 12 | TRBV9
CASSMSGNEKLFF | 13 | TRBV19
CASSPRTGYRYTF | 13 | TRBV7-9
CASSLRGSGNTIYF | 14 | TRBV5-1
CASSLLSPRLAEAYEQYF | 18 | TRBV27
CAWSLGGGSDTQYF | 14 | TRBV30
CASSPLARGGANVLTF | 16 | TRBV18
CASSQPTGGKGTQYF | 15 | TRBV4-1
CASSKGSPTNRAPYNEQFF | 19 | TRBV21-1
CASSYSSGYQPQHF | 14 | TRBV6-2/TRBV6-3
CASLPAGGQGTGELFF | 16 | TRBV5-1
CASSLANQNYGYTF | 14 | TRBV5-6
CASVKQGAGGTDTQYF | 16 | TRBV7-2
CASSLGGTSGSFAYEQYF | 18 | TRBV7-2
CASSHIPGQGTDEQYF | 16 | TRBV23-1
CASSTLGSTEAFF | 13 | TRBV7-9
CATITPGNSGFYEQYF | 16 | TRBV10-3
CASSQNGQGLTF | 12 | TRBV3-1/TRBV3-2
CAKPTTGTTGELFF | 14 | TRBV19
CASSGQGYNEQFF | 13 | TRBV5-1
CASSYSSRANYGYTF | 15 | TRBV6-5
CASSAYQFSIYNEQFF | 16 | TRBV2
CASSLRGVRSSYEQYF | 16 | TRBV28
CASSPTPGTSGRHTGELFF | 19 | TRBV5-1
CASSLEGARGGQPQHF | 16 | TRBV7-2
CASSQSLGAQPQHF | 14 | TRBV4-3
CASSQVFAGGPDQETQYF | 18 | TRBV3-1/TRBV3-2
CASSLGGVPEAFF | 13 | TRBV27
CASSESRLEGYGYTF | 15 | TRBV10-2
CASSQDRTSWDTQYF | 15 | TRBV3-1/TRBV3-2
CASHPAGRETQYF | 13 | TRBV5-4